These 13 T cell receptor beta chains share one sample of origin, sequenced in a study of beta chain features in type 1 diabetes. Since all of the isolated RNA was reverse transcribed, expressed TCRB transcripts were what got sequenced. The data were produced by immunoSEQ multiplex PCR, yet TCRdb's version contains in-frame clones alone and is incomplete. This repertoire shows 250,000 to 350,000 clones, approximately 15% found once; its top ten account for around 0.015%. Points from the study as a whole: Among patients with Type 1 diabetes, TCRB CDR3s were moderately but significantly shorter in every one of the four CD4+ subsets.

Antigens of these TCRs are unknown. The sample was naive CD4+ T cells from blood. All receptors come from a man aged 18 to 29 with type 1 diabetes.

This clone was found a few times. The J gene is TRBJ2-3, the V gene TRBV11-2; D is undetermined. Germline values: CDR1 SGHAT, CDR2 FQNNGV. The V end lost 2 bases, the J end lost 0 bases, and 3 bases lay between the germline ends. The length of the CDR3 is 13 residues. The CDR3 spells CASSLPSTDTQYF. As DNA, the CDR3 is TGTGCCAGCAGCTTACCTAGCACAGATACGCAGTATTTT.

The rearrangement uses TRBV5-4 and TRBJ2-7; weak D call: TRBD2 (6 bases). V was cut by 0 bases and J by 0 bases, with 7 bases left in between. Germline V CDR1 and CDR2: SGHNT, YYREEE (reference sequence). The CDR3 totals 14 residues. The CDR3, as DNA: TGTGCCAGCAGCTTGGGACTAGTCTCCTACGAGCAGTACTTC. Its protein product is CASSLGLVSYEQYF.

J is TRBJ2-1 and V is TRBV5-1; D is perhaps TRBD2 (6 bases). This CDR3 is 16 amino acids long. Deletions cut 0 bases from V and 8 bases from J, with 18 bases between. Germline V gene sequence: CDR1 SGHRS, CDR2 YFSETQ. The CDR3 loop reads CASSLVGTGVLDEQFF. For the CDR3, the DNA is TGCGCCAGCAGCTTGGTAGGGACGGGGGTCTTGGATGAGCAGTTCTTC.

The chain has TRBV6-5 and TRBJ2-2; 8 nucleotides align to TRBD1. The CDR3 length is 13 residues. Germline trimming cut 8 bases from V and 13 bases from J; bases unmatched to any gene: 12. The germline CDR1 and CDR2 sequences are MNHEY and SVGAGI. The CDR3: CASRMTGAQGLFF. The CDR3 region has the DNA TGTGCCAGCCGAATGACAGGGGCCCAGGGGCTGTTTTTT.

V and J are TRBV2 and TRBJ2-7; 9 bases map to TRBD1. This CDR3 spans 14 amino acids. Germline V CDR1 and CDR2: SNHLY, FYNNEI. V shed 6 bases and J 3 bases; nucleotides not matched to a gene: 6. CDR3 region: CASRGTGPLYEQYF. The CDR3 nucleotides are TGTGCCAGCAGAGGGACAGGGCCGCTCTACGAGCAGTACTTC.

The chain recombines TRBV27 with TRBJ2-3, with D possibly TRBD2 on 6 matching bases. V lost 4 bases to trimming and J lost 1 base, with 9 bases between them. CDR3 length equals 14 residues. From germline, CDR1 is MNHEY and CDR2 SMNVEV (reference sequence). CDR3 sequence reads: CASSSAGGTDTQYF. CDR3 nucleotides: TGTGCCAGCAGTTCAGCGGGCGGCACAGATACGCAGTATTTT.

The sample holds a few counts of this clone. J is TRBJ2-3 and V is TRBV7-8; 7 nucleotides line up with TRBD2. The CDR3 is 16 residues long. Germline V gene sequence: CDR1 SGHVS, CDR2 FQNEAQ. V dropped 5 bases and J dropped 5; count of bases not matched to a gene: 13. CDR3 coding DNA: TGTGCCAGCAGCCTATACGGGGGAGGGCGCGGAGATACGCAGTATTTT. It encodes CASSLYGGGRGDTQYF.

The chain is built from TRBV2 and TRBJ1-1; 8 bases match TRBD1. With 5 bases clipped from V and 1 base from J, the junction kept 3 bases outside the gene matches. CDR1 SNHLY and CDR2 FYNNEI come from the germline V gene. This CDR3 spans 14 amino acids. CDR3 sequence (DNA): TGTGCCAGCAGTATAACAGGGGGGAACACTGAAGCTTTCTTT. Its translation: CASSITGGNTEAFF.

This rearrangement joins TRBV10-2 to TRBJ2-1; D is unclear. Germline V lookup: CDR1 WSHSY, CDR2 SAAADI. The V gene lost 6 bases and the J gene lost 5 bases, with 5 bases spanning the gap. This CDR3 is 11 amino acids long. This CDR3 reads CASSSNNEQFF. CDR3 DNA: TGCGCCAGCAGCAGTAACAATGAGCAGTTCTTC.

The chain links TRBV14 to TRBJ2-1; D is possibly TRBD2 (6 bases). CDR1 is SGHDN, CDR2 FVKESK, per germline. The V end lost 3 bases, the J end lost 7 bases, and 25 bases lay between the germline ends. This CDR3 comprises 18 residues. CDR3 residues: CASSHPGDRGERGNEQFF. DNA of the CDR3: TGTGCCAGCAGCCATCCTGGGGATCGCGGGGAGAGGGGAAATGAGCAGTTCTTC.

This chain joins TRBV4-3 and TRBJ2-5, with 8 bases identical to TRBD2. V was pared by 1 base and J by 0 bases, with 16 bases of the junction left unmatched. Germline V gene data show CDR1 as LGHNA and CDR2 as YSLEER. The length of the CDR3 is 20 residues. Written as DNA, the CDR3 is TGCGCCAGCAGCCAAGTCGGCCAAAGGAGCAGCGGGGGATACCAAGAGACCCAGTACTTC. Translation: CASSQVGQRSSGGYQETQYF.

This clone was counted a few times. V gene TRBV7-9 combines with J gene TRBJ1-5, with 7 nucleotides matching TRBD1. The CDR3 extends over 14 amino acids. The germline gives CDR1 SEHNR, CDR2 FQNEAQ (reference sequence). J gave up 3 bases and V 5 bases, and 4 bases lay outside the gene matches. The CDR3 coding sequence is TGTGCCAGCAGCGTGGGACAGTTCAATCAGCCCCAGCATTTT. Amino acid sequence: CASSVGQFNQPQHF.

V usage is TRBV11-2 and J usage is TRBJ1-1; possible D gene TRBD1, 5 bases. CDR3 length: 13 residues. Germline assignment: CDR1 SGHAT and CDR2 FQNNGV. Trimming took off 2 bases at V and 7 bases at J, with 11 bases between the two ends. CDR3 nucleotide sequence: TGTGCCAGCAGCTTAAGGGGCACAGGTGAAGCTTTCTTT. It encodes CASSLRGTGEAFF.